This paragraph reports one T cell receptor beta chain. Its antigen is still unknown. Clones were sequenced by immunoSEQ multiplex PCR, and TCRdb holds only the in-frame ones, with some missing. The sample has approximately 45,000 clones; around 90% are singletons. The sample belongs to a study of a mutant IDH1 vaccine in newly diagnosed glioma. Time point of the sample: week 23, last vaccination. Each dose delivered 300 ug of mutant IDH1 20-mer peptide subcutaneously with imiquimod. Germline V gene data show CDR1 as SGDLS and CDR2 as YYNGEE. The V and J ends lost 3 bases and 4 bases respectively, with 13 bases between them. The CDR3 contains 14 residues.

The sequences come from PBMCs, collected from a glioma patient whose treatment included an IDH1 peptide vaccine. This chain uses TRBV9 with TRBJ1-2, with D perhaps TRBD1 (6 bases). This TCR was sampled from a man between 50 and 59 years old with glioma. The CDR3 region has the DNA TGTGCCAGCAGCGGAACCACAGGGTTCTATGGCTACACCTTC. It is translated as CASSGTTGFYGYTF.